This passage covers 21 T cell receptor beta chains from one sample sequenced in a study of T cells in Graves' hyperthyroidism and ophthalmopathy. It was RNA transcripts that yielded the amplified TCR beta CDR3 regions. In the first-round RT-PCR of the TCR CDR3, the HTBI primer set was used. TCRdb re-called the multiplex PCR reads through MiXCR, storing one row per CDR3 protein. This table holds 370,000 or so distinct CDR3 sequences, roughly 14% found once. Material: blood. The receptors were sampled from a man under 40 with Graves' hyperthyroidism that later progressed to Graves' ophthalmopathy.

This clonotype came up many times. The J gene is TRBJ2-7, the V gene TRBV27; TRBD2 aligns across 9 bases. CDR3 length: 18 residues. From germline, CDR1 is MNHEY and CDR2 SMNVEV (reference sequence). V trimming: 5 bases; J trimming: 3 bases; junction bases outside the gene matches: 17. The CDR3 nucleotides read TGTGCCAGCAGTCCGCTTAGCGGGGGTGTACTCTCGCGCTACGAGCAGTACTTC. As protein: CASSPLSGGVLSRYEQYF.

This clonotype was recorded many times. The chain combines TRBV20-1 with TRBJ1-1; D is undetermined. CDR1 DFQATT and CDR2 SNEGSKA come from the germline V gene (reference sequence). This CDR3 has 14 amino acids. The ends were cut back, 3 bases at V and 0 bases at J, with 11 bases in the middle. The CDR3 nucleotides read TGCAGTGCTAGGTGGGGAGCGATGAACACTGAAGCTTTCTTT. This gives the protein CSARWGAMNTEAFF.

In this sample, this clonotype turned up a few times. This chain connects TRBV10-3 to TRBJ2-6; 8 bases are a match to TRBD1. The CDR3 sequence is 19 residues long. Germline trimming cut 3 bases from V and 1 base from J; bases unmatched to any gene: 11. CDR1 is ENHRY and CDR2 is SYGVKD in the germline V gene. CDR3 region: CAISDPDRGRSSGANVLTF. For the CDR3, the DNA is TGTGCCATCAGTGACCCCGACAGGGGCAGATCGTCTGGGGCCAACGTCCTGACTTTC.

The chain carries TRBV30 and TRBJ2-2; 8 bases fit TRBD1. The germline V gene encodes CDR1 GTSNPN and CDR2 SVGIG (reference sequence). The V segment lost 1 base and the J segment 0 bases; nucleotides outside the gene matches: 4. This CDR3 has 16 residues. The CDR3 DNA follows: TGTGCCTGGAGTGGACACAGGGGGTCGAACACCGGGGAGCTGTTTTTT. It translates to CAWSGHRGSNTGELFF.

The chain links TRBV20-1 to TRBJ2-3; 9 bases line up with TRBD2. V shed 3 bases, J shed 2 bases, and the junction held 3 bases outside the gene matches. Germline V gene sequence: CDR1 DFQATT, CDR2 SNEGSKA (reference sequence). The CDR3 spans 14 residues. The CDR3 bases are TGCAGTGCTAGGATAGCGGGGGACACAGATACGCAGTATTTT. It specifies CSARIAGDTDTQYF.

This clonotype turned up a few times. The gene calls are TRBV9 and TRBJ2-3; the match to TRBD2 covers 8 bases. Germline-derived CDR1 and CDR2 are SGDLS and YYNGEE. V lost 0 bases, J lost 6 bases, and 9 bases stayed unmatched. The CDR3 totals 16 residues. Here the CDR3 reads CASSVEGTSDWDTQYF. The CDR3 nucleotides are TGTGCCAGCAGCGTAGAAGGGACTAGTGATTGGGATACGCAGTATTTT.

This clonotype has ten or more counts. The chain employs TRBV28 and TRBJ2-3, with 7 bases fitting TRBD1. V trimming: 5 bases; J trimming: 3 bases; junction bases outside the gene matches: 14. Germline lookup yields CDR1 MDHEN and CDR2 SYDVKM. The CDR3 totals 17 residues. CDR3: CASSPLHRGFLTDTQYF. CDR3 sequence (DNA): TGTGCCAGCAGTCCCTTGCACAGGGGATTTCTTACAGATACGCAGTATTTT.

This clonotype was picked up a small number of times. This rearrangement joins TRBV7-9 to TRBJ2-1; weak D call: TRBD1 (6 bases). V dropped 8 bases and J dropped 11 bases, with 10 bases sitting between them. The CDR3 extends over 10 amino acids. Germline CDR1 reads SEHNR; CDR2 reads FQNEAQ (reference sequence). The CDR3 DNA reads as TGTGCCAGCGGTAGGGGGAAGCAGTTCTTC. Translated, it gives CASGRGKQFF.

The chain carries TRBV5-1 and TRBJ2-7, with 13 nucleotides matching TRBD2. Germline CDR1 reads SGHRS; CDR2 reads YFSETQ. CDR3 length: 16 residues. Trimming removed 4 bases from V and 0 bases from J; junction bases left unmatched: 4. The CDR3 sequence: CASSTGLAGSSYEQYF. In DNA, the CDR3 is TGCGCCAGCAGCACGGGACTAGCGGGGAGCTCCTACGAGCAGTACTTC.

Turning to this clonotype: This could be a read error, since a much larger clone is one nucleotide away. V is TRBV29-1 and J is TRBJ1-1, with D tentatively TRBD1 (6 bases). Trimming removed 7 bases from V and 1 base from J, with 16 bases in between. Germline V gene sequence: CDR1 SQVTM, CDR2 ANQGSEA. This CDR3 contains 14 residues. CDR3 amino acids: CSEQGGFGNTEAFF. For the CDR3, the DNA is TGCAGCGAACAGGGAGGGTTCGGGAACACTGAAGCTTTCTTT.

This clonotype has ten or more counts. This chain connects TRBV12-3 or TRBV12-4 to TRBJ1-1; the D gene is possibly TRBD1 (5 bases). The CDR3 sequence is 12 residues long. The V and J ends lost 6 bases and 11 bases respectively, with 16 bases between them. CDR3 in DNA: TGTGCCAGCAGACGACCGGGGGATCTGGCTTTCTTT. This encodes CASRRPGDLAFF.

Only a few counts were recorded for this clonotype. V usage is TRBV5-1 and J usage is TRBJ2-1; 10 nucleotides match TRBD2. Germline V CDR1 and CDR2: SGHRS, YFSETQ. CDR3 size: 15 residues. V lost 4 bases, J lost 4 bases, and 5 bases stayed unmatched. The CDR3 is CASSQGLAAYNEQFF. CDR3 nucleotide sequence: TGCGCCAGCAGCCAAGGACTAGCGGCTTACAATGAGCAGTTCTTC.

This clonotype was observed a single time. The V gene is TRBV5-1, the J gene TRBJ1-6; a possible D gene is TRBD1 (5 bases). This CDR3 spans 17 amino acids. Germline values: CDR1 SGHRS, CDR2 YFSETQ. Trimming took 0 bases from V and 0 from J, leaving 10 bases between them. CDR3 residues: CASSLGREFSYNSPLHF. Written as DNA, the CDR3 is TGCGCCAGCAGCTTGGGCAGGGAGTTCTCCTATAATTCACCCCTCCACTTT.

V usage is TRBV27 and J usage is TRBJ1-2; perhaps TRBD1 as D (6 bases). The germline V gene encodes CDR1 MNHEY and CDR2 SMNVEV (reference sequence). Deletions cut 5 bases from V and 7 bases from J, with 14 bases between. The CDR3 consists of 13 residues. The CDR3 reads CASSPPGVGGYTF. For the CDR3, the DNA is TGTGCCAGCAGTCCCCCAGGGGTAGGTGGCTACACCTTC.

There are many counts of this clonotype. The chain combines TRBV12-3 or TRBV12-4 with TRBJ1-1; D is perhaps TRBD1 (5 bases). The CDR3 spans 13 residues. Trimming pared 7 bases from V and 10 bases from J, leaving 19 bases between. This CDR3 reads CASIWGGGVGAFF. DNA of the CDR3: TGTGCCAGCATCTGGGGCGGGGGGGTCGGAGCTTTCTTT.

This clonotype was picked up a small number of times. The V and J genes are TRBV5-1 and TRBJ1-6; tentatively, D is TRBD1 (5 bases). This CDR3 spans 16 amino acids. Trimming stripped 5 bases from V and 0 bases from J, with 12 bases between. Germline V gene sequence: CDR1 SGHRS, CDR2 YFSETQ. The CDR3 region is CASSMVGGSYNSPLHF. The CDR3 bases are TGCGCCAGCAGTATGGTGGGGGGCTCCTATAATTCACCCCTCCACTTT.

This clonotype appeared many times. The chain is built from TRBV7-9 and TRBJ2-1; D call uncertain. Trimming removed 3 bases at V and 1 base at J, with 7 bases between. CDR1 and CDR2 (germline): SEHNR, FQNEAQ (reference sequence). The CDR3 is made up of 14 amino acids. CDR3 bases: TGTGCCAGCAGCTTCAACAGATCCTACAATGAGCAGTTCTTC. Its translation is CASSFNRSYNEQFF. Filled out from reference TRBV7-9 and TRBJ2-1, the complete variable domain reads DTGVSQNPRHKITKRGQNVTFRCDPISEHNRLYWYRQTLGQGPEFLTYFQNEAQLEKSRLLSDRFSAERPKGSFSTLEIQRTEQGDSAMYLCASSFNRSYNEQFFGPGTRLTVL.

The chain couples TRBV20-1 to TRBJ2-7, with a weak D call TRBD2 (6 bases). CDR3 length equals 15 residues. Germline CDR1 reads DFQATT; CDR2 reads SNEGSKA (reference sequence). With 0 bases removed from V and 3 bases from J, the gap between germline ends came to 15 bases. CDR3 residues: CSARDHASERYEQYF. Written as DNA, the CDR3 is TGCAGTGCTAGAGATCACGCTAGCGAGCGCTACGAGCAGTACTTC.

This clonotype occurred many times. V is TRBV7-9 and J is TRBJ2-3; a possible D gene is TRBD2 (7 bases). The V gene's germline CDR1 is SEHNR and CDR2 FQNEAQ (reference sequence). With 3 bases removed from V and 1 base from J, the gap between germline ends came to 11 bases. The CDR3 sequence is 15 residues long. CDR3 residues: CASSLRGRGTDTQYF. Here the CDR3 DNA reads TGTGCCAGCAGCTTGCGGGGGCGAGGCACAGATACGCAGTATTTT.

This clonotype came up a few times. The V and J genes are TRBV5-1 and TRBJ1-5; D is uncertain. There are 10 residues in the CDR3. Germline CDR1 SGHRS, CDR2 YFSETQ. Trimming pared 7 bases from V and 4 bases from J, leaving 3 bases between. The CDR3 reads CASDNQPQHF. For the CDR3, the DNA is TGCGCCAGCGATAATCAGCCCCAGCATTTT. The whole variable domain, remainder taken from reference TRBV5-1 and TRBJ1-5, is KAGVTQTPRYLIKTRGQQVTLSCSPISGHRSVSWYQQTPGQGLQFLFEYFSETQRNKGNFPGRFSGRQFSNSRSEMNVSTLELGDSALYLCASDNQPQHFGDGTRLSIL.

This clonotype was detected ten times or more. The chain combines TRBV20-1 with TRBJ2-5, with D perhaps TRBD2 (5 bases). CDR3 length: 15 residues. Per germline, CDR1 DFQATT and CDR2 SNEGSKA (reference sequence). V was cut by 0 bases and J by 2 bases, with 13 bases left in between. The CDR3 DNA reads as TGCAGTGCTAGAGATCCCCGGACGGGGCAAGAGACCCAGTACTTC. This sequence encodes CSARDPRTGQETQYF.